The 22 T cell receptor beta chains below come from one sample, sequenced in a study of T-cell memory formation after mild COVID-19. Each CDR3 protein is one row after TCRdb ran MiXCR on the 5' RACE reads. The profile shows more than 150,000 distinct CDR3 sequences, approximately 18% of them singletons. The sequencing input was PBMCs or a T cell subset sorted from them (not recorded which). Receptor source: a man between 18 and 29 years old who had mild COVID-19 (a few samples of this study predate the infection). Cell type and time point are not known.

The CDR3 sequence is CASSLGGDRSHEQYF. CDR3 nucleotides: TGTGCCAGCAGCTTAGGGGGGGACAGGTCCCACGAGCAGTACTTC. The chain joins TRBV11-2 to TRBJ2-7; 8 bases fit TRBD1. Germline V gene data show CDR1 as SGHAT and CDR2 as FQNNGV. J was trimmed by 5 bases and V by 1 base; bases with no gene match: 7. The CDR3 loop spans 15 amino acids.

This clonotype was observed a few times. The genes are TRBV7-9 and TRBJ1-2; D unclear. V lost 5 bases and J lost 4, with 14 bases in between. The CDR3 sequence is 14 residues long. The germline V gene has CDR1 SEHNR and CDR2 FQNEAQ (reference sequence). This chain's CDR3 is CASSIGPDGYGYTF. For the CDR3, the DNA is TGTGCCAGCAGCATTGGTCCCGACGGCTATGGCTACACCTTC.

Only a few counts were recorded for this clonotype. The chain uses TRBV24-1 and TRBJ2-2, with D possibly TRBD2 on 6 matching bases. CDR3 length equals 17 residues. Trimming shortened V by 2 bases and J by 2 bases, and 14 bases separated the two germline ends. Germline assignment: CDR1 KGHDR and CDR2 SFDVKD. The CDR3 sequence: CATSDSAGRINTGELFF. The CDR3 nucleotides are TGTGCCACCAGTGATTCGGCGGGACGGATAAACACCGGGGAGCTGTTTTTT.

This sequence joins TRBV27 and TRBJ1-2, with a possible D match to TRBD1 (6 bases). CDR1 is MNHEY, CDR2 SMNVEV, per germline (reference sequence). The CDR3 covers 14 residues. Between the trimmed V and J ends, which lost 3 bases and 5 bases, there was a span of 13 bases. The DNA for the CDR3 is TGTGCCAGCAGTTTTGGGCAGGGGAGGTATGGCTACACCTTC. Translating it yields CASSFGQGRYGYTF.

The gene calls are TRBV24-1 and TRBJ2-3; no clear D gene. V was trimmed by 0 bases and J by 4 bases, leaving 7 bases between them. CDR1 KGHDR and CDR2 SFDVKD come from the germline V gene. This CDR3 region has 14 residues. The CDR3 reads CATSDLPSPDTQYF. The CDR3 DNA is TGTGCCACCAGTGATTTGCCCTCCCCAGATACGCAGTATTTT.

This clonotype was seen only a few times. J is TRBJ2-5 and V is TRBV27, with 9 nucleotides matching TRBD2. The V gene's germline CDR1 is MNHEY and CDR2 SMNVEV (reference sequence). CDR3 length equals 14 residues. Trimming took 8 bases from V and 2 from J; bases not matched to a gene: 6. The DNA for the CDR3 is TGTGCCAGCTGGGAAGCGGGGGGTCAAGAGACCCAGTACTTC. This codes for CASWEAGGQETQYF.

This clonotype was detected a few times. The CDR3 DNA reads TGTGCCAGCAGTTACTCACCGGCATACACTGAAGCTTTCTTT. Its translation: CASSYSPAYTEAFF. The chain joins TRBV6-5 to TRBJ1-1; D uncertain. Between the trimmed V and J ends, which lost 0 bases and 3 bases, there was a span of 8 bases. CDR3 length: 14 amino acids. CDR1 and CDR2 from the germline V gene are MNHEY and SVGAGI.

This chain uses TRBV7-9 with TRBJ1-5; D not certain. This CDR3 spans 15 amino acids. V was pared by 5 bases and J by 5 bases, with 16 bases between. Germline loops: CDR1 SEHNR, CDR2 FQNEAQ (reference sequence). CDR3: CASSPTVRDDQPQHF. As DNA, the CDR3 is TGTGCCAGCAGCCCAACGGTACGGGATGATCAGCCCCAGCATTTT.

The chain employs TRBV20-1 and TRBJ1-5; a weak D match, TRBD1 (5 bases). This CDR3 is 14 amino acids long. Germline V gene data show CDR1 as DFQATT and CDR2 as SNEGSKA (reference sequence). V was clipped by 6 bases and J by 5 bases, with 17 bases between them. CDR3 nucleotides: TGCAGTGCGGGGACCGCCCGCCAGGATCAGCCCCAGCATTTT. Amino acid sequence: CSAGTARQDQPQHF.

The chain joins TRBV6-1 to TRBJ1-1, with a weak D call TRBD1 (5 bases). The ends were cut back, 4 bases at V and 12 bases at J, with 21 bases in the middle. In germline, CDR1 is MNHNS, CDR2 SASEGT. The CDR3 is 14 amino acids. The CDR3 DNA sequence: TGTGCCAGCAGTGGATTCTTACTTCGACAGTATTCTTTCTTT. It specifies CASSGFLLRQYSFF.

The chain couples TRBV18 to TRBJ1-2, with a weak D call TRBD1 (5 bases). Germline CDR1 is KGHSH and CDR2 is LQKENI. Trimming removed 2 bases at V and 4 bases at J, with 8 bases between. This CDR3 has 13 amino acids. CDR3 residues: CASSPEGIYGYTF. CDR3 nucleotides: TGTGCCAGCTCACCAGAGGGGATCTATGGCTACACCTTC. Complete variable domain (other parts from reference TRBV18 and TRBJ1-2): NAGVMQNPRHLVRRRGQEARLRCSPMKGHSHVYWYRQLPEEGLKFMVYLQKENIIDESGMPKERFSAEFPKEGPSILRIQQVVRGDSAAYFCASSPEGIYGYTFGSGTRLTVV.

The sample holds many counts of this clonotype. The CDR3 here is CASSAEGWRNTIYF. CDR3 coding DNA: TGTGCCAGCAGCGCCGAGGGATGGAGAAACACCATATATTTT. The chain uses TRBV9 and TRBJ1-3; D unclear. From germline, CDR1 is SGDLS and CDR2 YYNGEE. The ends were cut back, 3 bases at V and 5 bases at J, with 12 bases in the middle. This CDR3 has 14 residues.

The chain employs TRBV7-3 and TRBJ2-3, with D unclear. Trimming took 5 bases from V and 7 from J, leaving 10 bases between them. The germline gives CDR1 SGHTA, CDR2 FQGTGA. The CDR3 is 12 amino acids. The CDR3 DNA reads as TGTGCCAGCAGCGAGGATCGCCATACGCAGTATTTT. Translation gives CASSEDRHTQYF.

Turning to this clonotype: This clone may be a read error of a much larger clone one base away. The J gene is TRBJ2-2, the V gene TRBV7-6; D gene ambiguous. The length of the CDR3 is 12 residues. Looked up from germline, CDR1 is SGHVS and CDR2 is FNYEAQ. V was pared by 5 bases and J by 7 bases, with 8 bases between. CDR3 coding DNA: TGTGCCAGCAGCCCCTTTCTCGGGGAGCTGTTTTTT. As protein: CASSPFLGELFF.

This clonotype was seen repeatedly, ten times or more. J is TRBJ1-5 and V is TRBV12-3 or TRBV12-4; D unclear. The V end lost 2 bases, the J end lost 5 bases, and 7 bases lay between the germline ends. This CDR3 is built from 13 residues. The CDR3 sequence is CASSLSSDQPQHF. CDR3 in DNA: TGTGCCAGCAGTTTATCCAGTGATCAGCCCCAGCATTTT.

This clonotype was seen a few times. V and J are TRBV9 and TRBJ2-1, with no clear D. This CDR3 contains 12 residues. The germline gives CDR1 SGDLS, CDR2 YYNGEE. The V end was cut by 4 bases, the J end by 10 bases, with 12 bases between. The CDR3 region is CASSLPPGEQFF. CDR3 bases: TGTGCCAGCAGCCTCCCCCCCGGGGAGCAGTTCTTC.

The V and J genes are TRBV20-1 and TRBJ2-5, with 7 bases that match TRBD1. There are 12 residues in the CDR3. Germline V gene sequence: CDR1 DFQATT, CDR2 SNEGSKA (reference sequence). Unmatched junction bases numbered 3, after V lost 4 bases and J lost 4 bases. The DNA of the CDR3 is TGCAGTGCTACGAACAGGGGAGAGACCCAGTACTTC. It encodes CSATNRGETQYF.

This clonotype was picked up many times. The gene calls are TRBV6-5 and TRBJ2-7, with unresolved D. The germline V gene has CDR1 MNHEY and CDR2 SVGAGI. This CDR3 is built from 15 residues. Between the trimmed V and J ends, which lost 4 bases and 0 bases, there was a span of 13 bases. CDR3 sequence (DNA): TGTGCCAGCAGTTCGACTCCAGCCCTCTCCTACGAGCAGTACTTC. It specifies CASSSTPALSYEQYF.

The chain is built from TRBV11-2 and TRBJ1-1, with D maybe TRBD1 (6 bases). Germline V gene sequence: CDR1 SGHAT, CDR2 FQNNGV. This CDR3 is built from 13 residues. Trimming removed 2 bases at V and 4 bases at J, with 8 bases between. The CDR3 sequence is CASSLQGPTEAFF. CDR3 coding DNA: TGTGCCAGCAGCTTACAGGGGCCCACTGAAGCTTTCTTT.

This clonotype was picked up a small number of times. The chain links TRBV12-3 or TRBV12-4 to TRBJ1-1, with D unclear. Trimming cost V 2 bases and J 2 bases, with 9 bases left between them. The CDR3 covers 14 residues. CDR3 nucleotide sequence: TGTGCCAGCAGTTTATTCACAGCCAACACTGAAGCTTTCTTT. It translates to CASSLFTANTEAFF.

The V gene is TRBV2, the J gene TRBJ1-1; D not resolved. Between the trimmed V and J ends, which lost 9 bases and 8 bases, there was a span of 16 bases. The CDR3 consists of 12 residues. Per germline, CDR1 SNHLY and CDR2 FYNNEI. The CDR3 DNA is TGTGCCAGAAGTCAGGACCAAGGGGAAGCTTTCTTT. Protein product: CARSQDQGEAFF.

The chain carries TRBV29-1 and TRBJ1-1; D gene ambiguous. This CDR3 has 13 amino acids. With 1 base removed from V and 0 bases from J, the gap between germline ends came to 6 bases. The germline gives CDR1 SQVTM, CDR2 ANQGSEA. DNA of the CDR3: TGCAGCGTTGAAGGAATACTGAACACTGAAGCTTTCTTT. It translates to CSVEGILNTEAFF.